Below, one TCR beta chain is given with its context. The sample comes from a study of blood T cells in healthy people across ages. Study context: Template-switching capture recovered about one barcoded beta molecule per two T cells.

The CDR3 has 15 amino acids. The V end was cut by 0 bases, the J end by 6 bases, with 14 bases between. The germline V gene encodes CDR1 LGHNA and CDR2 YNFKEQ. A second PCR of 7 to 11 cycles used a sample-barcoded 5' primer and a J-beta primer mix. There were at least 3 million CDR3-containing paired-end reads obtained from each sample. In TCRdb, the 5' RACE reads were re-called with MiXCR into one record per CDR3 protein. Seen here are about 900,000 distinct CDR3 sequences, roughly 43% observed once, and the top ten hold under 15%. The sequencing input was blood. The gene calls are TRBV4-2 and TRBJ1-2, with D maybe TRBD1 (5 bases). The source of this sequence is a man aged 30 to 45 in good health. For the CDR3, the DNA is TGTGCCAGCAGCCAAGATGAGGGCAGGGCGGATGGCTACACCTTC. Translation gives CASSQDEGRADGYTF.